What follows describes a single T cell receptor beta chain. Its specificity is unknown. One junction end does not reproduce the germline sequence, and a read error may be involved. The sample belongs to a study of response to subunit inactivated influenza vaccine. Study conclusions and caveats: Few new T cells, the authors suggested, are recruited by each seasonal influenza vaccination.

From the RT-PCR reads, TCRdb called clonotypes with MiXCR, one entry per CDR3 protein. The sample carries about 780,000 distinct CDR3 sequences, about 18% recorded once. The CDR3 has 15 residues. CDR1 DFQATT and CDR2 SNEGSKA come from the germline V gene (reference sequence). The chain recombines TRBV20-1 with TRBJ2-3, with 9 bases identical to TRBD2. The clonotype comes from a man between 50 and 59 years old who received an inactivated influenza vaccine. The sequencing here drew on PBMCs from blood, taken more than 4 days after vaccination. In nucleotides, the CDR3 is TGCAGTGCTAGAATGCCGCGGGGGGGCCCAGATACGAAGTATTTT. This gives the protein CSARMPRGGPDTKYF.